Listed below are T cell receptor beta chains from one sample, sequenced in a study of spatial heterogeneity in lung cancer. MiXCR, applied by TCRdb to the 5' RACE reads, yields one record per CDR3 protein. This table holds 50,000 or so distinct CDR3 sequences, around 7.6% found once. The input for sequencing was PBMCs, taken at surgery. These TCRs come from a female donor with early-stage non-small cell lung cancer. Both conserved end residues are part of each CDR3. The D gene is left open where the match is weak. A row's size may be missing; if present it is once, few, many or a size class.

cdr3_nt	cdr3_aa	v_call	j_call	clone_size	d_call
TGTGCCAGCAGCCGACGGGACAGGGATTATGGCTACACCTTC	CASSRRDRDYGYTF	TRBV3-1	TRBJ1-2	few	TRBD1
TGCGCCAGCAGCTGGGGCGCAGGGGGCAACTACGAGCAGTACTTC	CASSWGAGGNYEQYF	TRBV5-1	TRBJ2-7	many	TRBD1
TGTGCCAGCAGCTCTGGACAGGGGGTTCGCACTGAAGCTTTCTTT	CASSSGQGVRTEAFF	TRBV7-6	TRBJ1-1	-	TRBD1
TGCAGCGTTGTGAGGGGCTTAGCGGGGGGCGCCTACGAGCAGTACTTC	CSVVRGLAGGAYEQYF	TRBV29-1	TRBJ2-7	-	TRBD2
TGTGCCAGTAGTTTGAGCCAGTTCTCCTACAATGAGCAGTTCTTC	CASSLSQFSYNEQFF	TRBV19	TRBJ2-1	few	-
TGTGCCAGCAGCTGGACCCGGGACAGGTTCAATCAGCCCCAGCATTTT	CASSWTRDRFNQPQHF	TRBV5-4	TRBJ1-5	-	TRBD1
TGCGCCAGCAGTGCCCTAGCGGGTTACAATGAGCAGTTCTTC	CASSALAGYNEQFF	TRBV10-2	TRBJ2-1	many	TRBD2
TGCAGTGCTCCCCGGGGCTTTGGAAACACCATATATTTT	CSAPRGFGNTIYF	TRBV20-1	TRBJ1-3	-	-
TGTGCCAGCAGCTTAGAAAGGTTTGCTTTCTTT	CASSLERFAFF	TRBV7-9	TRBJ1-1	many	-
TGTGCCAGTAGTTCCAGGCAGGTCGGGGCCCTAGCTTTCTTT	CASSSRQVGALAFF	TRBV19	TRBJ1-1	-	-
TGTGCCAGCAGCCAAGAACGGGTGAGCTCCTACAATGAGCAGTTCTTC	CASSQERVSSYNEQFF	TRBV3-1	TRBJ2-1	-	-